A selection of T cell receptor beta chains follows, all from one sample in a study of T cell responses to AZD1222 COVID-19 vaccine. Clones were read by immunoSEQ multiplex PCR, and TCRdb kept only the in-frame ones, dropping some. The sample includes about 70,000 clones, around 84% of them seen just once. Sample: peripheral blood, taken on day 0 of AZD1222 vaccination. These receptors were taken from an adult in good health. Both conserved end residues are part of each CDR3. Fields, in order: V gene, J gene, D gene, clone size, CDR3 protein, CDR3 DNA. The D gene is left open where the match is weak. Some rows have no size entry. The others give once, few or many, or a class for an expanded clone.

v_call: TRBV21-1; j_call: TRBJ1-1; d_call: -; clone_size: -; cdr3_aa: CASSNEATRHEAFF; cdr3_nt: TGTGCCAGCAGCAATGAAGCGACACGGCATGAAGCTTTCTTT
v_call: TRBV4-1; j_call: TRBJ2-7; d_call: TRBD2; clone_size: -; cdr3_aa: CASSQASSGEYEQYF; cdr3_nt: TGCGCCAGCAGCCAAGCGTCTAGCGGGGAATACGAGCAGTACTTC
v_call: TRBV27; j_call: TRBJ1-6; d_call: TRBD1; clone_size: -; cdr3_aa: CASSLFIGTGASPLHF; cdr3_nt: TGTGCCAGCAGTTTATTTATTGGGACAGGGGCCTCACCCCTCCACTTT
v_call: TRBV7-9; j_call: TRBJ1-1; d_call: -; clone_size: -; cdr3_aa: CASSFEAPTEAFF; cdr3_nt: TGTGCCAGCAGCTTTGAGGCCCCCACTGAAGCTTTCTTT
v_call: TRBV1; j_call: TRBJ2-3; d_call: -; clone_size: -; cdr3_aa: CTSTLTGTKITDTQYF; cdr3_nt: TGCACCAGCACATTAACTGGTACTAAAATCACAGATACGCAGTATTTT
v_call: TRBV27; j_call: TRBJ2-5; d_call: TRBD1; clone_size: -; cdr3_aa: CASRSGTALGTQYF; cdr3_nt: TGTGCCAGCAGGTCCGGGACAGCCCTGGGAACCCAGTACTTC
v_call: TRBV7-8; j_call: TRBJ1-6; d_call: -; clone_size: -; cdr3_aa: CASSPVTSPLHF; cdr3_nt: TGTGCCAGCAGCCCCGTGACCTCACCCCTCCACTTT
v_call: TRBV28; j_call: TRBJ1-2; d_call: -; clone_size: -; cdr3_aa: CASSSRYGYTF; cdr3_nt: TGTGCCAGCAGTTCCAGGTATGGCTACACCTTC
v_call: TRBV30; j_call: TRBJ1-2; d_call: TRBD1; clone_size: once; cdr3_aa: CAWRGQGYGYTF; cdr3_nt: TGTGCCTGGAGGGGACAGGGCTATGGCTACACCTTC
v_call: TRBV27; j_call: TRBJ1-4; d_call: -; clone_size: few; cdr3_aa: CASSLQQGSKKLFF; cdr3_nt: TGTGCCAGCAGTTTACAACAGGGATCGAAAAAACTGTTTTTT
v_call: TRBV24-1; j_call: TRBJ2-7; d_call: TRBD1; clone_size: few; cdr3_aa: CATSDPWTGEDEQYF; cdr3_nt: TGTGCCACCAGTGACCCTTGGACAGGGGAAGATGAGCAGTACTTC
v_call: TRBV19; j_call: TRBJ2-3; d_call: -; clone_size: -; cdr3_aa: CASSIGQTQYF; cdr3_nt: TGTGCCAGTAGTATTGGACAGACGCAGTATTTT
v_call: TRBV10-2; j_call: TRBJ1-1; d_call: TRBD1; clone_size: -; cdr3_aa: CASRGQILNTEAFF; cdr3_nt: TGCGCCAGCCGGGGACAGATACTGAACACTGAAGCTTTCTTT
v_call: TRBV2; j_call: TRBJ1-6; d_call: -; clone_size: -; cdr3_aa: CASNEGHYNSPLHF; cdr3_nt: TGTGCCAGCAACGAGGGTCACTATAATTCACCCCTCCACTTT
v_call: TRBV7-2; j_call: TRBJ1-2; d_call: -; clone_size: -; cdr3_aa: CASSLAFQGNYGYTF; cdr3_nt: TGTGCCAGCAGCTTAGCTTTCCAGGGTAACTATGGCTACACCTTC
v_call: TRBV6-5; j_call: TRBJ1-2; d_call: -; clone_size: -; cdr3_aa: CASSYRGAGYTF; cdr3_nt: TGTGCCAGCAGTTACCGGGGGGCTGGCTACACCTTC
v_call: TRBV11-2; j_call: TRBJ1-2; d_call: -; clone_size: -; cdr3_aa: CASTQSGNYGYTF; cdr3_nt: TGTGCCAGCACCCAGTCGGGAAACTATGGCTACACCTTC
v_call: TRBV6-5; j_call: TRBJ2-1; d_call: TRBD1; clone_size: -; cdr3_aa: CASRTGQGSYNEQFF; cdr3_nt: TGTGCCAGCAGAACCGGACAGGGCTCCTACAATGAGCAGTTCTTC
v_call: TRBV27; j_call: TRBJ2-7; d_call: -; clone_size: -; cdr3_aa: CASSLKPGSPYEQYF; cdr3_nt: TGTGCCAGCAGTTTAAAGCCCGGGTCGCCCTACGAGCAGTACTTC
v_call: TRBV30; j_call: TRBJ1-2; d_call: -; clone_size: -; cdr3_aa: CAWSASGNNYGYTF; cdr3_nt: TGTGCCTGGAGTGCCAGCGGAAACAACTATGGCTACACCTTC
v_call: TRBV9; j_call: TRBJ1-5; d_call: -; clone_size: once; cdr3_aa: CASSAAQEQPQHF; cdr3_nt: TGTGCCAGCAGCGCAGCCCAGGAGCAGCCCCAGCATTTT
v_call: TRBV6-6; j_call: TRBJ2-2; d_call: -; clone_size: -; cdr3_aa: CATGTANTGELFF; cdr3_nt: TGTGCCACAGGAACCGCGAACACCGGGGAGCTGTTTTTT
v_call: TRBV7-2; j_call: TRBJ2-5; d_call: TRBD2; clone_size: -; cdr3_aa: CASSFQRGYQETQYF; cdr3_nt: TGTGCCAGCAGCTTCCAGCGGGGGTACCAAGAGACCCAGTACTTC